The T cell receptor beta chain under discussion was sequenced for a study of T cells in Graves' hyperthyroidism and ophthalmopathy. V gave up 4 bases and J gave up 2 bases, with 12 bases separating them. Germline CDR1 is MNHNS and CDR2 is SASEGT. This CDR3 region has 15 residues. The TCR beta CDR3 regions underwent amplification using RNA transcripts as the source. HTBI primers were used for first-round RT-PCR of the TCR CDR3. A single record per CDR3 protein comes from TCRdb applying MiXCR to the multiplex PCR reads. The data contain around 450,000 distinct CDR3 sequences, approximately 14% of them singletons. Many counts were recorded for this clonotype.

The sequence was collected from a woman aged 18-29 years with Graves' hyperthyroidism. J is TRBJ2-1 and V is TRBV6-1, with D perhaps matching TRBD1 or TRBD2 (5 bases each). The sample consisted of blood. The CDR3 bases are TGTGCCAGCAGTGTGGGCCGGGGCACCTACAATGAGCAGTTCTTC. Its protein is CASSVGRGTYNEQFF.